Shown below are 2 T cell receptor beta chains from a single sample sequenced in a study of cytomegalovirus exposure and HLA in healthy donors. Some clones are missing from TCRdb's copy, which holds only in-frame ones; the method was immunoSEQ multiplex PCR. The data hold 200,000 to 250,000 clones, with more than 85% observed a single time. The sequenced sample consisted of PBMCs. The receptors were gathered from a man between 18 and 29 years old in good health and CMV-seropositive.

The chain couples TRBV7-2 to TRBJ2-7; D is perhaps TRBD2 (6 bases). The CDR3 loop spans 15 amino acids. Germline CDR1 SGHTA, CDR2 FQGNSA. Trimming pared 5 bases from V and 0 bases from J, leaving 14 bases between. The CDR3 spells CASSATGLRSYEQYF. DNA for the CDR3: TGTGCCAGCAGCGCGACGGGACTCCGCTCCTACGAGCAGTACTTC. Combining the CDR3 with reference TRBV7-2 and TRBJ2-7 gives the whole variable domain GAGVSQSPSNKVTEKGKDVELRCDPISGHTALYWYRQSLGQGLEFLIYFQGNSAPDKSGLPSDRFSAERTGGSVSTLTIQRTQQEDSAVYLCASSATGLRSYEQYFGPGTRLTVT.

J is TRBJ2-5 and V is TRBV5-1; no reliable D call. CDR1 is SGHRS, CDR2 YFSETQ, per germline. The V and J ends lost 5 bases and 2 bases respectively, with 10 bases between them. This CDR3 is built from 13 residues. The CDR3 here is CASRDQYQETQYF. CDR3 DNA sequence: TGCGCCAGCAGGGACCAATATCAAGAGACCCAGTACTTC.